The rows below give T cell receptor beta chains drawn from one sample of a study of blood T cell repertoires in COVID-19. The protocol was immunoSEQ multiplex PCR, while the TCRdb copy is restricted to in-frame clones and leaves out a portion. The sample holds 120,000 to 150,000 clones; about four fifths are singletons and the top ten take roughly 5.7%. Sequencing was done on a sample of PBMCs or T cells enriched from blood (not recorded which). These receptors all come from a woman in her forties or fifties who had been exposed to COVID-19. The CDR3 runs from the conserved cysteine through the conserved F or W. The order of the fields is CDR3 length, clone size, J gene, D gene, V gene, CDR3 protein, CDR3 DNA. A D gene is named only where the DNA matches it firmly. The size field is filled for only some rows; it gives once, few, many or a size class.

CDR3 length: 12
clone size: NA
J gene: TRBJ1-1
D gene: NA
V gene: TRBV18
CDR3 protein: CASSPAVTEAFF
CDR3 DNA: TGTGCCAGCTCACCCGCGGTGACTGAAGCTTTCTTT

CDR3 length: 13
clone size: NA
J gene: TRBJ2-6
D gene: NA
V gene: TRBV30
CDR3 protein: CAGSGSGANVLTF
CDR3 DNA: TGTGCCGGGTCGGGCTCTGGGGCCAACGTCCTGACTTTC

CDR3 length: 14
clone size: NA
J gene: TRBJ1-1
D gene: NA
V gene: TRBV10-1
CDR3 protein: CASRTDRGNTEAFF
CDR3 DNA: TGCGCCAGCAGGACCGACAGAGGGAACACTGAAGCTTTCTTT

CDR3 length: 15
clone size: NA
J gene: TRBJ2-5
D gene: TRBD1
V gene: TRBV9
CDR3 protein: CASSTRPLRGETQYF
CDR3 DNA: TGTGCCAGCAGCACGAGACCCCTCAGGGGGGAGACCCAGTACTTC

CDR3 length: 15
clone size: NA
J gene: TRBJ1-3
D gene: NA
V gene: TRBV18
CDR3 protein: CASSPLPGTGNTIYF
CDR3 DNA: TGTGCCAGCTCACCATTGCCAGGGACTGGAAACACCATATATTTT

CDR3 length: 18
clone size: NA
J gene: TRBJ2-1
D gene: NA
V gene: TRBV27
CDR3 protein: CASSLRPRGSGDYNEQFF
CDR3 DNA: TGTGCCAGCAGTTTACGCCCTCGCGGTAGCGGAGACTACAATGAGCAGTTCTTC

CDR3 length: 16
clone size: NA
J gene: TRBJ2-1
D gene: TRBD2
V gene: TRBV7-9
CDR3 protein: CASSRWTSGIYNEQFF
CDR3 DNA: TGTGCCAGCAGCCGGTGGACTAGCGGAATCTACAATGAGCAGTTCTTC

CDR3 length: 15
clone size: NA
J gene: TRBJ1-5
D gene: TRBD1
V gene: TRBV6-6
CDR3 protein: CASSLNRGDNQPQHF
CDR3 DNA: TGTGCCAGCAGCCTAAACAGGGGAGACAATCAGCCCCAGCATTTT

CDR3 length: 14
clone size: few
J gene: TRBJ1-2
D gene: NA
V gene: TRBV19
CDR3 protein: CASSSRLKDYGYTF
CDR3 DNA: TGTGCCAGTAGTTCCCGACTGAAAGACTATGGCTACACCTTC

CDR3 length: 15
clone size: NA
J gene: TRBJ2-1
D gene: NA
V gene: TRBV7-9
CDR3 protein: CASSPQSGSRNEQFF
CDR3 DNA: TGTGCCAGCAGCCCTCAGTCGGGGTCGAGGAATGAGCAGTTCTTC

CDR3 length: 13
clone size: NA
J gene: TRBJ1-6
D gene: TRBD1
V gene: TRBV9
CDR3 protein: CASSAGGNSPLHF
CDR3 DNA: TGTGCCAGCAGCGCAGGGGGGAATTCACCCCTCCACTTT

CDR3 length: 14
clone size: NA
J gene: TRBJ1-2
D gene: NA
V gene: TRBV5-6
CDR3 protein: CASSLGQANYGYTF
CDR3 DNA: TGTGCCAGCAGCTTGGGACAGGCTAACTATGGCTACACCTTC